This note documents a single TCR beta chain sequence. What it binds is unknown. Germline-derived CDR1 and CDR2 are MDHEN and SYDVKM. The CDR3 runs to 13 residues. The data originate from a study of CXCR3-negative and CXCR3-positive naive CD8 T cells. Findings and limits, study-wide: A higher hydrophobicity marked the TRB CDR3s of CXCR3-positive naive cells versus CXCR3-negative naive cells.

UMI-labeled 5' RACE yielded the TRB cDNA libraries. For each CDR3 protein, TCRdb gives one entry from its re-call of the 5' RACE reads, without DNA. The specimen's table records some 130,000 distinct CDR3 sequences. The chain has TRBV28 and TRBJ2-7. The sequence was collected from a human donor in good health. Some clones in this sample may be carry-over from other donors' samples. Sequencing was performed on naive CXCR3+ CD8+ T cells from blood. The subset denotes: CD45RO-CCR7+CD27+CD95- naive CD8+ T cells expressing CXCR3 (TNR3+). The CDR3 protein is CASSHRGPNEQYF.